These 30 T cell receptor beta chains were sequenced from one sample in a study of naive CD8 T cells in extremely preterm neonates. Clones were sequenced by immunoSEQ multiplex PCR, and TCRdb holds only the in-frame ones, with some missing. The data hold around 5,000 clones, with roughly 96% observed a single time. The sample comprised naive CD8+ T cells from blood. The receptor source for this set is a human donor in good health.

The chain joins TRBV7-2 to TRBJ2-5; weak D call: TRBD2 (5 bases). Judging by the DNA end, TRBJ2-7 fits better; the J call may be wrong. From germline, CDR1 is SGHTA and CDR2 FQGNSA. This CDR3 is built from 11 residues. The CDR3 DNA reads TGTGCCAGCGGGGAGTTAGGCGAGCAGTACTTC. This translates into CASGELGEQYF.

This rearrangement joins TRBV11-2 to TRBJ2-5; 9 positions match TRBD1. The J call is uncertain, as TRBJ2-7 better fits the DNA end. The CDR3 runs 15 residues. Germline loops: CDR1 SGHAT, CDR2 FQNNGV. CDR3 amino acids: CASSPTGTGTYEQYF. The CDR3 region has the DNA TGTGCCAGCAGCCCAACCGGGACAGGGACATACGAGCAGTACTTC.

The chain uses TRBV27 and TRBJ2-1; TRBD1 agrees at 8 bases. The CDR3 contains 15 residues. V lost 5 bases to trimming and J lost 3 bases; unmatched junction nucleotides: 6. Germline-derived CDR1 and CDR2 are MNHEY and SMNVEV (reference sequence). CDR3 sequence reads: CASSGGQGFYNEQFF. As DNA, the CDR3 is TGTGCCAGCAGTGGAGGACAGGGCTTCTACAATGAGCAGTTCTTC.

The V and J genes are TRBV4-3 and TRBJ2-7; 10 nucleotides line up with TRBD2. Germline V gene lookup returns CDR1 LGHNA and CDR2 YSLEER. The CDR3 sequence is 14 residues long. The V gene end was trimmed by 4 bases and the J gene end by 3 bases; junction bases not matched to a gene: 3. The CDR3 region is CASSLVAGGYEQYF. The CDR3 DNA sequence: TGCGCCAGCAGCCTGGTAGCGGGAGGCTACGAGCAGTACTTC.

Here the CDR3 DNA reads TGTGCCAGCAGTGGGGGGGGACAGCCCCAGCATTTT. The encoded protein is CASSGGGQPQHF. The gene calls are TRBV2 and TRBJ1-5; D possibly corresponds to TRBD1 (5 bases). V was shortened by 4 bases and J by 7 bases, with 8 bases between the two germline ends. CDR1 SNHLY and CDR2 FYNNEI come from the germline V gene. The length of the CDR3 is 12 residues.

The chain employs TRBV30 and TRBJ1-3; D gene unclear. CDR1 GTSNPN and CDR2 SVGIG come from the germline V gene (reference sequence). V shed 1 base and J shed 10 bases, with 11 bases lying between them. CDR3 length: 12 amino acids. The CDR3 sequence: CAWSAATWTIYF. Here the CDR3 DNA reads TGTGCCTGGAGTGCTGCCACTTGGACCATATATTTT.

The sample holds one count of this clone. The chain is built from TRBV2 and TRBJ1-3; D is unresolved. Deletions cut 9 bases from V and 0 bases from J, with 12 bases between. The CDR3 runs to 14 residues. CDR1 and CDR2 (germline): SNHLY, FYNNEI. The CDR3 DNA reads TGTGCCAGAGAGACTGATAGCTCTGGAAACACCATATATTTT. It is translated as CARETDSSGNTIYF.

The V gene is TRBV29-1, the J gene TRBJ2-4; tentative D call: TRBD1 (5 bases). From germline, CDR1 is SQVTM and CDR2 ANQGSEA. Trimming pared 4 bases from V and 0 bases from J, leaving 10 bases between. This CDR3 is 14 amino acids long. The CDR3 here is CSVVLGLAKNIQYF. In DNA, the CDR3 is TGCAGCGTTGTTTTGGGGCTAGCCAAAAACATTCAGTACTTC.

The CDR3 sequence: CASSIGGRTYNEQFF. For the CDR3, the DNA is TGTGCCAGTAGTATCGGCGGGAGAACTTACAATGAGCAGTTCTTC. The rearrangement joins TRBV19 to TRBJ2-1; 7 bases are a match to TRBD2. There are 15 residues in the CDR3. Germline values: CDR1 LNHDA, CDR2 SQIVND (reference sequence). The J segment lost 4 bases and the V segment lost 3 bases, leaving 6 bases of the junction unmatched.

The chain links TRBV5-4 to TRBJ2-3; D is unclear. The CDR3 sequence is 15 residues long. Trimming shortened V by 0 bases and J by 0 bases, and 8 bases separated the two germline ends. Germline V gene lookup returns CDR1 SGHNT and CDR2 YYREEE (reference sequence). The CDR3 here is CASSLEPASTDTQYF. CDR3 nucleotide sequence: TGTGCCAGCAGCTTGGAACCAGCGAGCACAGATACGCAGTATTTT.

V is TRBV30 and J is TRBJ2-7; TRBD2 matches 7 bases. Germline V gene data show CDR1 as GTSNPN and CDR2 as SVGIG (reference sequence). The CDR3 runs 13 residues. V was pared by 1 base and J by 2 bases, with 2 bases of the junction left unmatched. CDR3 nucleotides: TGTGCCTGGAGTGACGGGACTACCTACGAGCAGTACTTC. Protein product: CAWSDGTTYEQYF.

The chain links TRBV5-1 to TRBJ2-7; 8 bases fit TRBD1. The CDR3 is 16 amino acids. The V gene's germline CDR1 is SGHRS and CDR2 YFSETQ. V dropped 1 base and J dropped 0; count of bases not matched to a gene: 6. The CDR3 loop is CASSLSTGAISYEQYF. The CDR3 region has the DNA TGCGCCAGCAGCTTGTCGACAGGGGCAATCTCCTACGAGCAGTACTTC.

The gene calls are TRBV13 and TRBJ1-2; D is possibly TRBD1 (5 bases). This CDR3 contains 16 residues. V lost 5 bases, J lost 3 bases, and 19 bases lay in between. The germline CDR1 and CDR2 sequences are PRHDT and FYEKMQ (reference sequence). Here the CDR3 DNA reads TGTGCCAGCAGCCAGCGGGGGAGGGAGAGGGACTATGGCTACACCTTC. This encodes CASSQRGRERDYGYTF.

V gene TRBV30 combines with J gene TRBJ2-5; a weak D match, TRBD2 (5 bases). This CDR3 has 13 amino acids. Trimming removed 3 bases from V and 4 bases from J, with 12 bases in between. From germline, CDR1 is GTSNPN and CDR2 SVGIG (reference sequence). Written as DNA, the CDR3 is TGTGCCTGGAGCGGGCTAGGAGGAGAGACCCAGTACTTC. Translated, it gives CAWSGLGGETQYF. The entire variable domain, with the rest obtained from reference TRBV30 and TRBJ2-5, is as follows: SQTIHQWPATLVQPVGSPLSLECTVEGTSNPNLYWYRQAAGRGLQLLFYSVGIGQISSEVPQNLSASRPQDRQFILSSKKLLLSDSGFYLCAWSGLGGETQYFGPGTRLLVL.

The chain employs TRBV6-8 and TRBJ1-2; TRBD1 might be the D (5 bases). The CDR3 is made up of 17 amino acids. Trimming took off 4 bases at V and 4 bases at J, with 22 bases between the two ends. Germline CDR1 MNHGY, CDR2 SAAAGT. The CDR3 sequence is CASSFRACSRKTYGYTF. The CDR3 DNA sequence: TGTGCCAGCAGTTTCAGGGCATGCTCTAGAAAGACCTATGGCTACACCTTC.

This clone was counted between two and nine times. V is TRBV6-6 and J is TRBJ1-2, with 9 nucleotides matching TRBD1. The germline gives CDR1 MNHNY, CDR2 SVGAGI (reference sequence). The CDR3 is 14 residues long. V lost 2 bases and J lost 2; bases outside the gene matches: 0. The CDR3 spells CASSYGQGNYGYTF. CDR3 bases: TGTGCCAGCAGTTACGGACAGGGGAACTATGGCTACACCTTC.

V usage is TRBV5-1 and J usage is TRBJ2-2; D not certain. CDR1 and CDR2 (germline): SGHRS, YFSETQ. V lost 5 bases and J 4 bases, leaving 12 bases between the germline ends. This CDR3 has 14 amino acids. CDR3 DNA: TGCGCCAGCAGTGATCAGGATTTCACCGGGGAGCTGTTTTTT. This codes for CASSDQDFTGELFF.

This clone has just one count. The chain's CDR3 is CASSRTGGQGQPQHF. The CDR3, as DNA: TGCGCCAGCAGCCGGACAGGGGGACAGGGACAGCCCCAGCATTTT. The chain combines TRBV4-3 with TRBJ1-5, with 10 bases aligning to TRBD1. Germline CDR1 is LGHNA and CDR2 is YSLEER. The ends lost 4 bases at V and 7 bases at J; junction bases unmatched: 7. This CDR3 has 15 residues.

The chain couples TRBV5-4 to TRBJ2-7, with 14 positions matching TRBD2. V lost 4 bases to trimming and J lost 2 bases; unmatched junction nucleotides: 5. CDR3 size: 16 residues. From germline, CDR1 is SGHNT and CDR2 YYREEE (reference sequence). The DNA of the CDR3 is TGTGCCAGCAGCATAGGACTAGCGGGAGGACCCTACGAGCAGTACTTC. It yields the protein CASSIGLAGGPYEQYF.

V usage is TRBV5-1 and J usage is TRBJ2-3; no reliable D call. The CDR3 sequence is 12 residues long. Germline assignment: CDR1 SGHRS and CDR2 YFSETQ. Trimming pared 2 bases from V and 8 bases from J, leaving 9 bases between. CDR3 nucleotides: TGCGCCAGCAGCTTAGATCAGCGTACGCAGTATTTT. Its translation is CASSLDQRTQYF.

The chain carries TRBV6-5 and TRBJ2-1; D is ambiguous. Germline V gene data show CDR1 as MNHEY and CDR2 as SVGAGI. The CDR3 has 12 amino acids. Trimming shortened V by 6 bases and J by 8 bases, and 11 bases separated the two germline ends. CDR3 bases: TGTGCCAGCAGCTCCGTACTTCATGAGCAGTTCTTC. It codes for CASSSVLHEQFF.

The chain has TRBV9 and TRBJ1-2, with 9 bases matching TRBD1. Germline V CDR1 and CDR2: SGDLS, YYNGEE. The CDR3 is 15 residues long. V lost 5 bases and J lost 3; bases outside the gene matches: 8. The CDR3 DNA sequence: TGTGCCAGCAGTCTCTCACAGGGGGCTTACTATGGCTACACCTTC. As protein: CASSLSQGAYYGYTF. Supplemented by reference TRBV9 and TRBJ1-2, the full variable domain reads DSGVTQTPKHLITATGQRVTLRCSPRSGDLSVYWYQQSLDQGLQFLIQYYNGEERAKGNILERFSAQQFPDLHSELNLSSLELGDSALYFCASSLSQGAYYGYTFGSGTRLTVV.

The V call is TRBV4-1, the J call TRBJ2-1; 14 bases are shared with TRBD2. Trimming at V came to 3 bases and at J to 0 bases, leaving 13 bases not matched to a gene. CDR3 size: 21 residues. Germline V gene lookup returns CDR1 MGHRA and CDR2 YSYEKL. For the CDR3, the DNA is TGCGCCAGCAGCCAGGAGAGATTCCGGACTAGCGGGGGGAGCTCCTACAATGAGCAGTTCTTC. Translating it yields CASSQERFRTSGGSSYNEQFF.

The chain is built from TRBV7-3 and TRBJ1-1, with 7 bases matching TRBD1. J was trimmed by 9 bases and V by 1 base; bases with no gene match: 11. The CDR3 has 15 amino acids. Germline-derived CDR1 and CDR2 are SGHTA and FQGTGA. The CDR3 loop is CASSLRGSGGQQAFF. DNA of the CDR3: TGTGCCAGCAGCTTAAGGGGGTCTGGGGGACAGCAAGCTTTCTTT.

This clone appeared a single time. The CDR3 here is CASSEALQGNSPLHF. The CDR3 region has the DNA TGTGCCAGCAGTGAAGCGCTTCAGGGGAACTCACCCCTCCACTTT. The J gene is TRBJ1-6, the V gene TRBV6-1, with a possible D match to TRBD1 (6 bases). V was pared by 0 bases and J by 10 bases, with 13 bases between. This CDR3 region has 15 residues. The germline gives CDR1 MNHNS, CDR2 SASEGT.

In this sample, this clone turned up a few times. This chain joins TRBV4-1 and TRBJ2-1; 13 bases are shared with TRBD2. With V trimmed by 6 bases and J by 5 bases, 1 base remained unmatched. Looked up from germline, CDR1 is MGHRA and CDR2 is YSYEKL. The CDR3 totals 14 residues. The DNA for the CDR3 is TGCGCCAGCAGAGGGACTAGCGGGAACAATGAGCAGTTCTTC. It is translated as CASRGTSGNNEQFF.

V gene TRBV6-5 combines with J gene TRBJ1-2; D is undetermined. V lost 5 bases and J 2 bases, leaving 12 bases between the germline ends. Germline loops: CDR1 MNHEY, CDR2 SVGAGI. The CDR3 covers 14 residues. CDR3 coding DNA: TGTGCCAGCAGTCAGAACACCGTAAACTATGGCTACACCTTC. Its translation: CASSQNTVNYGYTF.

This chain uses TRBV7-2 with TRBJ1-1; a weak D match, TRBD1 (5 bases). The CDR3 sequence is 16 residues long. Germline CDR1 and CDR2: SGHTA and FQGNSA. The V end was cut by 0 bases, the J end by 5 bases, with 16 bases between. CDR3 loop: CASSLAGGGKGTEAFF. DNA for the CDR3: TGTGCCAGCAGCTTAGCCGGGGGGGGGAAAGGGACTGAAGCTTTCTTT.

The chain joins TRBV27 to TRBJ1-1; 7 bases are shared with TRBD1. CDR3 length equals 15 residues. Unmatched junction bases numbered 9, after V lost 8 bases and J lost 0 bases. Germline V gene lookup returns CDR1 MNHEY and CDR2 SMNVEV (reference sequence). The CDR3 loop reads CASYPPGQMNTEAFF. The CDR3 DNA reads as TGTGCCAGCTATCCTCCGGGACAGATGAACACTGAAGCTTTCTTT.

The genes are TRBV19 and TRBJ2-7; perhaps TRBD2 as D (5 bases). The CDR3 loop spans 17 amino acids. Germline CDR1 reads LNHDA; CDR2 reads SQIVND (reference sequence). Trimming removed 5 bases from V and 1 base from J, with 21 bases in between. CDR3: CASSSGQSWSGSYEQYF. CDR3 sequence (DNA): TGTGCCAGTAGTTCCGGTCAGTCCTGGTCGGGGTCCTACGAGCAGTACTTC.